These 23 T cell receptor beta chains originate from one sample sequenced in a study of human T cells and chemical hapten exposure. Time point defined: patch test 1, 2 weeks after DPC sensitization. The treatment: therapeutic diphenylcyclopropenone sensitization with weekly scalp DPC. Researchers extracted total RNA from unfractionated whole blood. TCRdb ran MiXCR on the RACE reads and lists one entry per CDR3 protein. In the table there are roughly 52,000 distinct CDR3 sequences, about 10% of which are singletons. The source was whole blood, collected in connection with sensitization to the hapten diphenylcyclopropenone (DPC). These receptors came from a woman between 40 and 55 years old with alopecia areata. Some clones in this sample may be carry-over from other donors' samples.

A note on this clonotype: A much larger clonotype is one base distant, so this may be a read error. The chain is built from TRBV5-1 and TRBJ2-7, with D unresolved. CDR1 is SGHRS, CDR2 YFSETQ, per germline. CDR3 size: 12 residues. CDR3 sequence: CASRTATSEQHF. CDR3 sequence (DNA): TGCGCCAGCAGGACGGCAACGTCCGAGCAGCACTTC.

This clonotype was observed a handful of times. The chain joins TRBV29-1 to TRBJ2-1, with D perhaps TRBD1 (5 bases). The germline gives CDR1 SQVTM, CDR2 ANQGSEA. Between the trimmed V and J ends, which lost 0 bases and 4 bases, there was a span of 7 bases. CDR3 length: 13 amino acids. The CDR3 is CSVEEDIYNEQFF. In DNA form, the CDR3 reads TGCAGCGTTGAAGAGGACATTTACAATGAGCAGTTCTTC.

The chain couples TRBV20-1 to TRBJ2-7; D is uncertain. Looked up from germline, CDR1 is DFQATT and CDR2 is SNEGSKA (reference sequence). The CDR3 contains 11 residues. V was pared by 6 bases and J by 2 bases, with 8 bases between. CDR3 DNA: TGCAGTGCGGCAGGTACCTACGAGCAGTACTTC. Translation: CSAAGTYEQYF.

The table lists this clonotype with a few counts. The V call is TRBV29-1, the J call TRBJ1-4; D is unclear. The germline V gene has CDR1 SQVTM and CDR2 ANQGSEA. Trimming removed 3 bases from V and 2 bases from J, with 7 bases in between. This CDR3 has 13 residues. CDR3 protein: CSVDLGTNEKLFF. In DNA form, the CDR3 reads TGCAGCGTTGATCTGGGTACTAATGAAAAACTGTTTTTT.

This chain links TRBV12-3 or TRBV12-4 with TRBJ2-5; weak D call: TRBD2 (5 bases). The CDR3 runs 15 residues. V was trimmed by 3 bases and J by 3 bases, leaving 14 bases between them. The CDR3 nucleotides are TGTGCCAGCAGTTTTGGAGGCCGACTCGAAGAGACCCAGTACTTC. It encodes CASSFGGRLEETQYF.

The V gene is TRBV7-6, the J gene TRBJ2-5; TRBD1 matches at 8 bases. The CDR3 has 15 amino acids. In germline, CDR1 is SGHVS, CDR2 FNYEAQ. The junction had 10 bases not matched to a gene; V was cut back by 6 bases and J by 4 bases. CDR3 nucleotide sequence: TGTGCCAGCAGTTCTATCAGGGGGCGCGCAGAGACCCAGTACTTC. It codes for CASSSIRGRAETQYF.

This chain links TRBV20-1 with TRBJ2-1; 14 bases fit TRBD2. The ends lost 3 bases at V and 9 bases at J; junction bases unmatched: 10. Per the germline V gene, CDR1 is DFQATT and CDR2 is SNEGSKA (reference sequence). The CDR3 spans 16 residues. The DNA for the CDR3 is TGCAGTGCTAGGGGGACTAGCGGGAGCCGGGCTGGTGAGCAGTTCTTC. Its translation: CSARGTSGSRAGEQFF.

This clonotype was seen ten or more times. The chain couples TRBV2 to TRBJ1-5; maybe TRBD1 (5 bases). The ends were cut back, 1 base at V and 6 bases at J, with 16 bases in the middle. The CDR3 has 16 amino acids. Germline V gene sequence: CDR1 SNHLY, CDR2 FYNNEI. CDR3 sequence (DNA): TGTGCCAGCAGTGAAGTCGACGGTGGGGCAGGTCAGCCCCAGCATTTT. This encodes CASSEVDGGAGQPQHF.

J is TRBJ2-3 and V is TRBV7-9, with TRBD2 as a possible D gene (6 bases). Trimming cost V 5 bases and J 4 bases, with 13 bases left between them. The CDR3 length is 14 residues. Per germline, CDR1 SEHNR and CDR2 FQNEAQ (reference sequence). CDR3 bases: TGTGCCAGCAGCCCGAGGGAGGCGTCAGATACGCAGTATTTT. Translating it yields CASSPREASDTQYF.

This clonotype occurred a few times. V and J are TRBV6-1 and TRBJ2-2; 8 bases align to TRBD2. J was trimmed by 4 bases and V by 3 bases; bases with no gene match: 1. The CDR3 has 14 amino acids. CDR1 and CDR2 (germline): MNHNS, SASEGT. The chain's CDR3 is CASSDGTSTGELFF. CDR3 coding DNA: TGTGCCAGCAGTGACGGGACTAGCACCGGGGAGCTGTTTTTT.

In its sample, this clonotype was seen a few times. The chain couples TRBV18 to TRBJ2-7; no firm D call. V lost 2 bases to trimming and J lost 3 bases, with 8 bases between them. The CDR3 consists of 13 residues. Germline CDR1 KGHSH, CDR2 LQKENI. The CDR3 sequence is CASSPLGYYEQYF. DNA of the CDR3: TGTGCCAGCTCACCATTGGGGTACTACGAGCAGTACTTC.

About this clonotype: A read error may explain this, as a much larger clone is one base away. V and J are TRBV11-2 and TRBJ2-5; possible D gene TRBD1, 5 bases. The CDR3 covers 17 residues. V was trimmed by 2 bases and J by 4 bases, leaving 20 bases between them. In germline, CDR1 is SGHAT, CDR2 FQNNGV. In DNA, the CDR3 is TGTGCCAGCAGCTTACTTGTAGACAAGGGGCCTCGAGAGACCCAGTACTTC. Encoded protein: CASSLLVDKGPRETQYF. The complete variable domain, with remaining parts taken from reference TRBV11-2 and TRBJ2-5, reads EAGVAQSPRYKIIEKRQSVAFWCNPISGHATLYWYQQILGQGPKLLIQFQNNGVVDDSQLPKDRFSAERLKGVDSTLKIQPAKLEDSAVYLCASSLLVDKGPRETQYFGPGTRLLVL.

The sample holds a few counts of this clonotype. This rearrangement joins TRBV6-6 to TRBJ2-3; 8 bases fit TRBD1. Looked up from germline, CDR1 is MNHNY and CDR2 is SVGAGI (reference sequence). The junction had 11 bases not matched to a gene; V was cut back by 5 bases and J by 4 bases. CDR3 length: 16 residues. The CDR3: CASSTGTGRLPDTQYF. In nucleotides, the CDR3 is TGTGCCAGCAGTACCGGGACAGGACGCCTCCCAGATACGCAGTATTTT.

This clonotype was counted between two and nine times. J is TRBJ1-1 and V is TRBV2, with 12 positions matching TRBD1. Germline CDR1 and CDR2: SNHLY and FYNNEI. J was trimmed by 3 bases and V by 9 bases; bases with no gene match: 8. The CDR3 has 15 amino acids. This chain's CDR3 is CARRTGTGGYTEAFF. As DNA, the CDR3 is TGTGCCAGGCGGACCGGGACAGGGGGCTACACTGAAGCTTTCTTT.

The V and J genes are TRBV28 and TRBJ1-5; no definite D call. CDR3 size: 12 residues. V dropped 3 bases and J dropped 7 bases, with 7 bases sitting between them. Germline CDR1 and CDR2: MDHEN and SYDVKM. In DNA, the CDR3 is TGTGCCAGCAGTTTCCAGGTCCAGCCCCAGCATTTT. The encoded protein is CASSFQVQPQHF.

About this clonotype: A clone one base away is much larger, so this may be a read error. V usage is TRBV28 and J usage is TRBJ2-1; D gene ambiguous. V was clipped by 6 bases and J by 5 bases, with 14 bases between them. Germline CDR1 and CDR2: MDHEN and SYDVKM. The CDR3 consists of 14 residues. As DNA, the CDR3 is TGTGCCAGCAGGTGGGGAAACACCCACAATGAGCAGTTCTTC. It is translated as CASRWGNTHNEQFF.

The chain is built from TRBV12-3 or TRBV12-4 and TRBJ1-1; D not resolved. The CDR3 length is 15 residues. V was shortened by 2 bases and J by 1 base, with 11 bases between the two germline ends. As DNA, the CDR3 is TGTGCCAGCAGTTTACTGTGGCAACCGAACACTGAAGCTTTCTTT. It translates to CASSLLWQPNTEAFF.

This chain connects TRBV30 to TRBJ2-3; 7 bases match TRBD2. The ends lost 3 bases at V and 5 bases at J; junction bases unmatched: 11. The CDR3 consists of 15 residues. Germline V gene data show CDR1 as GTSNPN and CDR2 as SVGIG (reference sequence). The CDR3 region is CAWSRGEGRVDTQYF. CDR3 coding DNA: TGTGCCTGGAGCCGGGGGGAGGGCCGGGTAGATACGCAGTATTTT.

This clonotype was picked up many times. V gene TRBV2 combines with J gene TRBJ2-2; the match to TRBD2 covers 10 bases. V was clipped by 8 bases and J by 7 bases; unmatched bases: 13. In germline, CDR1 is SNHLY, CDR2 FYNNEI. This CDR3 contains 16 residues. This CDR3 reads CASGLAVTRRGGELFF. CDR3 DNA: TGTGCCAGCGGACTAGCGGTTACGCGGCGTGGCGGGGAGCTGTTTTTT.

The rearrangement uses TRBV7-2 and TRBJ2-3, with 10 nucleotides matching TRBD2. There are 14 residues in the CDR3. V lost 5 bases and J lost 7; bases outside the gene matches: 6. The V gene's germline CDR1 is SGHTA and CDR2 FQGNSA. The CDR3 DNA sequence: TGTGCCAGCAGCCCCGGGACTAGCGAAAATACGCAGTATTTT. Its protein product is CASSPGTSENTQYF.

This clonotype was seen at least ten times. The chain carries TRBV4-3 and TRBJ1-3; D is undetermined. Germline values: CDR1 LGHNA, CDR2 YSLEER. The CDR3 has 16 residues. The V end was cut by 0 bases, the J end by 0 bases, with 9 bases between. CDR3 DNA sequence: TGCGCCAGCAGCCAAGAAAAGACAAACTCTGGAAACACCATATATTTT. It specifies CASSQEKTNSGNTIYF.

This clonotype was picked up a small number of times. The chain couples TRBV27 to TRBJ2-7; D is possibly TRBD2 (6 bases). With 7 bases removed from V and 7 bases from J, the gap between germline ends came to 14 bases. CDR3 length: 12 amino acids. Looked up from germline, CDR1 is MNHEY and CDR2 is SMNVEV (reference sequence). CDR3 in amino acids: CASMDPGREQYF. Here the CDR3 DNA reads TGTGCCAGCATGGATCCTGGGAGGGAGCAGTACTTC.

This clonotype has at least ten counts. The chain links TRBV29-1 to TRBJ2-1; 8 nucleotides align to TRBD1. Germline trimming cut 3 bases from V and 1 base from J; bases unmatched to any gene: 2. This CDR3 has 14 amino acids. Germline CDR1 reads SQVTM; CDR2 reads ANQGSEA. CDR3 bases: TGCAGCGTTGATGGACAGGGTTCCTACAATGAGCAGTTCTTC. The encoded protein is CSVDGQGSYNEQFF.